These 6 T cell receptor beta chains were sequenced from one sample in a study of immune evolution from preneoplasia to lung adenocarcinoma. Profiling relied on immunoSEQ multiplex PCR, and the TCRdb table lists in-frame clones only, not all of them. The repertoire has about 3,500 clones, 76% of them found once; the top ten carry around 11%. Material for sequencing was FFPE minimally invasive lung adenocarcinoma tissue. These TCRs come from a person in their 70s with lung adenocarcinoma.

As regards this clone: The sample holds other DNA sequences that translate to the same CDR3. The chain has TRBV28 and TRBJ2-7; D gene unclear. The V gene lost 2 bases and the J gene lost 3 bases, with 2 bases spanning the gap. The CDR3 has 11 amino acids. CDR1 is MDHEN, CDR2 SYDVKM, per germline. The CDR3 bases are TGTGCCAGCAGTTTACGCTACGAGCAGTACTTC. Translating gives CASSLRYEQYF.

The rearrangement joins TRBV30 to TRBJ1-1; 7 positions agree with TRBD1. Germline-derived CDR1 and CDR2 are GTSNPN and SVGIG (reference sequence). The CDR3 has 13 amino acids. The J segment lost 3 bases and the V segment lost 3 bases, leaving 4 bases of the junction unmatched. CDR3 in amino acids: CAWSRGVDTEAFF. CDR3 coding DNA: TGTGCCTGGAGCAGGGGGGTCGACACTGAAGCTTTCTTT. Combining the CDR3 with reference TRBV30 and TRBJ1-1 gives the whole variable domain SQTIHQWPATLVQPVGSPLSLECTVEGTSNPNLYWYRQAAGRGLQLLFYSVGIGQISSEVPQNLSASRPQDRQFILSSKKLLLSDSGFYLCAWSRGVDTEAFFGQGTRLTVV.

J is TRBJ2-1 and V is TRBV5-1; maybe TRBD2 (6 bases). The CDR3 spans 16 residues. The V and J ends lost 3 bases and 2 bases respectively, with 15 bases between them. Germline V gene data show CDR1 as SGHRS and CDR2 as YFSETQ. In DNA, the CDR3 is TGCGCCAGCAGCTCTTCGACGGGACTCACCTACAATGAGCAGTTCTTC. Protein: CASSSSTGLTYNEQFF.

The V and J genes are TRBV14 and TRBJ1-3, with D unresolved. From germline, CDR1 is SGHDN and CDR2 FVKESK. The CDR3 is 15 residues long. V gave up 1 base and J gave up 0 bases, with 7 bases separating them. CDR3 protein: CASSQGSSSGNTIYF. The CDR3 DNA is TGTGCCAGCAGCCAAGGATCAAGCTCTGGAAACACCATATATTTT.

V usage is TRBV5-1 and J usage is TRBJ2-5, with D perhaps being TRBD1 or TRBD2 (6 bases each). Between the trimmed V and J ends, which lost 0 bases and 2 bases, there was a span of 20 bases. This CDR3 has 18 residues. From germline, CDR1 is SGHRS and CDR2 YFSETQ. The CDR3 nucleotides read TGCGCCAGCAGCTTGGCTGTCGGGGGCGGTTGGAATCAAGAGACCCAGTACTTC. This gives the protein CASSLAVGGGWNQETQYF. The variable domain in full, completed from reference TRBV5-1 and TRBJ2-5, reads KAGVTQTPRYLIKTRGQQVTLSCSPISGHRSVSWYQQTPGQGLQFLFEYFSETQRNKGNFPGRFSGRQFSNSRSEMNVSTLELGDSALYLCASSLAVGGGWNQETQYFGPGTRLLVL.

The CDR3, as DNA: TGCGCCAGCAGCTTGAGGGGGGCGTACGAGCAGTACTTC. Protein sequence: CASSLRGAYEQYF. The rearrangement links TRBV5-1 to TRBJ2-7; possibly TRBD1 or TRBD2 for D (6 bases each). V was pared by 1 base and J by 4 bases, with 9 bases between. The CDR3 runs to 13 residues. From germline, CDR1 is SGHRS and CDR2 YFSETQ.